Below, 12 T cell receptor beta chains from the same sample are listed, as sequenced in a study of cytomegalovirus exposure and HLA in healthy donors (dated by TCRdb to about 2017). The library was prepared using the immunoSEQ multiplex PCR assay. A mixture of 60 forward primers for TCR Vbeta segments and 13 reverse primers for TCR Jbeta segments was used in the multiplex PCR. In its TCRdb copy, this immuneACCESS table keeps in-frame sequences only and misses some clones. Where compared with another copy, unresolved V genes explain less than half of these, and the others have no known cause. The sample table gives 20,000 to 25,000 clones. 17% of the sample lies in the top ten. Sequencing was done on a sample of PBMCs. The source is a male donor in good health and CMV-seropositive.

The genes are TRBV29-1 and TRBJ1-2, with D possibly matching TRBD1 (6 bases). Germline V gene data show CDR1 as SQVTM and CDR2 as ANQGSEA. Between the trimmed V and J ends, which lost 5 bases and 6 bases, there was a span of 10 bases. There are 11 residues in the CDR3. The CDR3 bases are TGCAGCGTTTTTAACAGGGATGGCTACACCTTC. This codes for CSVFNRDGYTF. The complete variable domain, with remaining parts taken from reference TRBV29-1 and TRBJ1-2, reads SAVISQKPSRDICQRGTSLTIQCQVDSQVTMMFWYRQQPGQSLTLIATANQGSEATYESGFVIDKFPISRPNLTFSTLTVSNMSPEDSSIYLCSVFNRDGYTFGSGTRLTVV.

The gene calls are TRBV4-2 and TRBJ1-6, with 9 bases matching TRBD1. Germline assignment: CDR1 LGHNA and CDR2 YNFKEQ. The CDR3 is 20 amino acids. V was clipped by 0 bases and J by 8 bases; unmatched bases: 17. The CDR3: CASSQDLGQGWSVGDSPLHF. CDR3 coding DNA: TGTGCCAGCAGCCAAGACCTGGGACAGGGATGGTCGGTCGGGGATTCACCCCTCCACTTT.

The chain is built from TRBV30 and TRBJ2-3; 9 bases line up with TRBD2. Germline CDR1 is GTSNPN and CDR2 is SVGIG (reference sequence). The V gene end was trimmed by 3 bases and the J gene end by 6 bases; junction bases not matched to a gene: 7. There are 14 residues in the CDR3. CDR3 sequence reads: CAWRNKAGGDTQYF. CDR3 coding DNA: TGTGCCTGGAGGAATAAGGCGGGGGGGGATACGCAGTATTTT.

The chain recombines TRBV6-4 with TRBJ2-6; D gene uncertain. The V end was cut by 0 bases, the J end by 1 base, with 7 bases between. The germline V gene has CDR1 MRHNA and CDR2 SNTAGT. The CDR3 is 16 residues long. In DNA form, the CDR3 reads TGTGCCAGCAGTGACTCGCCCGGTTCTGGGGCCAACGTCCTGACTTTC. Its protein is CASSDSPGSGANVLTF.

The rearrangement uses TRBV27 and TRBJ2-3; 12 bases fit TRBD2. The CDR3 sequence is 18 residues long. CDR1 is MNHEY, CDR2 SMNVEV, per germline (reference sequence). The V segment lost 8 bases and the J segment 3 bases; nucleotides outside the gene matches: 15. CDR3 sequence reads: CASGERLAGAFWTDTQYF. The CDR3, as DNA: TGTGCCAGCGGGGAGAGACTAGCGGGGGCCTTTTGGACAGATACGCAGTATTTT.

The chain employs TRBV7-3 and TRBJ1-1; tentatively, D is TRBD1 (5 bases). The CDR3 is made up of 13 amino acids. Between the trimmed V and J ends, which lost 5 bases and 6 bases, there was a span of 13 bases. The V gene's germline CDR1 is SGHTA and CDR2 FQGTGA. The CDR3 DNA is TGTGCCAGCAGCCCTATGTCGGGGGCTGAAGCTTTCTTT. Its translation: CASSPMSGAEAFF.

The CDR3 sequence is CASSLGGTGDEKLFF. CDR3 DNA sequence: TGCGCCAGCAGCTTGGGAGGGACAGGGGATGAAAAACTGTTTTTT. The V gene is TRBV5-1, the J gene TRBJ1-4, with 10 bases identical to TRBD1. This CDR3 contains 15 residues. V dropped 0 bases and J dropped 6; count of bases not matched to a gene: 2. Germline V gene sequence: CDR1 SGHRS, CDR2 YFSETQ.

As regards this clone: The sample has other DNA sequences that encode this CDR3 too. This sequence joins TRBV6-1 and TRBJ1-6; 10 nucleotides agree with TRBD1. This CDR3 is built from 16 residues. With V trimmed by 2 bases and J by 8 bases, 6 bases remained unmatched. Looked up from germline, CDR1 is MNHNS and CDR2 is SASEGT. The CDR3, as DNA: TGTGCCAGCAGTGAAAAAATGGGGACAGGGGATTCACCCCTCCACTTT. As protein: CASSEKMGTGDSPLHF.

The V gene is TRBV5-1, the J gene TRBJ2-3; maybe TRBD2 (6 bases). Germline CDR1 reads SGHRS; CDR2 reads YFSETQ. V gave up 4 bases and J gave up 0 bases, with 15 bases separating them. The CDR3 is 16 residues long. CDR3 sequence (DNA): TGCGCCAGCAGCCCGGGGGACTTCTCTAGCACAGATACGCAGTATTTT. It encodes CASSPGDFSSTDTQYF.

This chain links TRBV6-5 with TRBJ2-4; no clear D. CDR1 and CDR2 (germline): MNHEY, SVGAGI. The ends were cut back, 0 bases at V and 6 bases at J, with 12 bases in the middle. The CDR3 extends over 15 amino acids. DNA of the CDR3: TGTGCCAGCAGTTACTCCCCAACAAGCGCAAACATTCAGTACTTC. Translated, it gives CASSYSPTSANIQYF.

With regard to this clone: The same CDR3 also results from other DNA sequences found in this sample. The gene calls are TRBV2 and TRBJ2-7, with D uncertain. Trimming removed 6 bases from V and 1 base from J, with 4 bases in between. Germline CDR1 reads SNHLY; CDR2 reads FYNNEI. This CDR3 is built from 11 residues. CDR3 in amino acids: CASSLSYEQYF. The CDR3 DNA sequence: TGTGCCAGCAGCCTTTCCTACGAGCAGTACTTC.

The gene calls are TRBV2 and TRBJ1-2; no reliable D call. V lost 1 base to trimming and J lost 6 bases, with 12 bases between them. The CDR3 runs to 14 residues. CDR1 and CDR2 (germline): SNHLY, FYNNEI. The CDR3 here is CASSEVTHYNGYTF. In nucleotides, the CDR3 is TGTGCCAGCAGTGAAGTGACACATTATAATGGCTACACCTTC. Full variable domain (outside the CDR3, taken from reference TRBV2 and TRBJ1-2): EPEVTQTPSHQVTQMGQEVILRCVPISNHLYFYWYRQILGQKVEFLVSFYNNEISEKSEIFDDQFSVERPDGSNFTLKIRSTKLEDSAMYFCASSEVTHYNGYTFGSGTRLTVV.